This TCR beta chain was sequenced for a study of CD8 T cells in ankylosing spondylitis. TCRdb redid the calling of the 5' RACE reads with MiXCR, one entry per CDR3 protein. This sample carries roughly 100,000 distinct CDR3 sequences, roughly 8.3% of them seen once, and the ten largest clones take 9.9%. Study conclusions and caveats: Previous work reported some of these motif variants in the synovial fluid and blood of reactive arthritis.

This clonotype has at least ten counts. The antigen is unknown. The origin of this receptor is a male donor with ankylosing spondylitis or in good health (not recorded which). The sample comprised blood, either unsorted or a sorted T cell fraction (not recorded which).

The CDR3 sequence is CASSLVTSRGAGTQYF. In DNA, the CDR3 is TGCGCCAGCAGCTTGGTGACTAGCCGGGGTGCGGGTACGCAGTATTTT. The rearrangement links TRBV5-1 to TRBJ2-3; 7 bases map to TRBD2. V lost 0 bases, J lost 8 bases, and 12 bases stayed unmatched. Germline CDR1 and CDR2: SGHRS and YFSETQ. CDR3 size: 16 residues.